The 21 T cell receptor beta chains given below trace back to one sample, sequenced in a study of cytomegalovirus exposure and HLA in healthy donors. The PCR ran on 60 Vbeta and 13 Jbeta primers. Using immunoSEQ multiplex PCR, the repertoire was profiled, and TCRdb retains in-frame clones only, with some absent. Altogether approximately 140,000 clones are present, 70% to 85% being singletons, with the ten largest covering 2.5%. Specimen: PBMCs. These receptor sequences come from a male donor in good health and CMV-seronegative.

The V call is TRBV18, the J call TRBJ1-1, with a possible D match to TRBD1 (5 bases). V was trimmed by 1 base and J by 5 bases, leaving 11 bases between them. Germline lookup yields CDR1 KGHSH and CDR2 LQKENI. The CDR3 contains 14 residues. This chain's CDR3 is CASSPLGGGTEAFF. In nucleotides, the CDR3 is TGTGCCAGCTCACCACTGGGGGGAGGGACTGAAGCTTTCTTT.

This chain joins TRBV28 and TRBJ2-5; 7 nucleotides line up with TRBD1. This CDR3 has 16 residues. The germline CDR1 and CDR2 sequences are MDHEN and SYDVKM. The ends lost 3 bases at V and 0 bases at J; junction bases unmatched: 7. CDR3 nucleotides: TGTGCCAGCAGTTTTAGGAAGGGGGCTTACCAAGAGACCCAGTACTTC. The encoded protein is CASSFRKGAYQETQYF.

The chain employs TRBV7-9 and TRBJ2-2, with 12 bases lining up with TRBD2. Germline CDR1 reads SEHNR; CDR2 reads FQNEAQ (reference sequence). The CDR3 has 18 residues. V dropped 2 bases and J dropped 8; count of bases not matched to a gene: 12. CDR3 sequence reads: CASSLFSSGRAISGELFF. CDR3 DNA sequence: TGTGCCAGCAGCTTATTCTCTAGCGGGAGGGCCATTTCTGGGGAGCTGTTTTTT.

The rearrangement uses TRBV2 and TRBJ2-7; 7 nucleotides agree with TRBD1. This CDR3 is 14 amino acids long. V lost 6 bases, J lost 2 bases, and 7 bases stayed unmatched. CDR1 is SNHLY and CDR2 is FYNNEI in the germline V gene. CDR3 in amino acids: CASSATGVAYEQYF. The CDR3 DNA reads TGTGCCAGCAGCGCTACAGGGGTTGCCTACGAGCAGTACTTC.

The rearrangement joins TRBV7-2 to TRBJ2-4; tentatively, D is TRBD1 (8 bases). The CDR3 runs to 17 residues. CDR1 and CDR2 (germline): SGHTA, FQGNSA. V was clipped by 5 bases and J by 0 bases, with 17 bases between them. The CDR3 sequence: CASSPQGGVSAKNIQYF. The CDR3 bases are TGTGCCAGCAGCCCACAGGGGGGGGTCTCAGCCAAAAACATTCAGTACTTC.

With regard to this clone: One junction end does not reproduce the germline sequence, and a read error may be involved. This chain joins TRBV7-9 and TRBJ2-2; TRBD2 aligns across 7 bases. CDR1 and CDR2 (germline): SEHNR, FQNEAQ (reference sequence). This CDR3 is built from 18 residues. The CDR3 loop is CSSSFVSGGPSNTGELFF. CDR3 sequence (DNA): TGTTCCAGCAGCTTCGTTTCGGGAGGCCCTTCGAACACCGGGGAGCTGTTTTTT.

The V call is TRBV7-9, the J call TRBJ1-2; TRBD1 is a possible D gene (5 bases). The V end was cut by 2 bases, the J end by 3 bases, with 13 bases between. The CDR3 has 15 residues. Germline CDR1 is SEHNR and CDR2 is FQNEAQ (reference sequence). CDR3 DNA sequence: TGTGCCAGCAGCTTAATAACGGAGGGGTACTATGGCTACACCTTC. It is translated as CASSLITEGYYGYTF. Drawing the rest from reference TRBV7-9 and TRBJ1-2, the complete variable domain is DTGVSQNPRHKITKRGQNVTFRCDPISEHNRLYWYRQTLGQGPEFLTYFQNEAQLEKSRLLSDRFSAERPKGSFSTLEIQRTEQGDSAMYLCASSLITEGYYGYTFGSGTRLTVV.

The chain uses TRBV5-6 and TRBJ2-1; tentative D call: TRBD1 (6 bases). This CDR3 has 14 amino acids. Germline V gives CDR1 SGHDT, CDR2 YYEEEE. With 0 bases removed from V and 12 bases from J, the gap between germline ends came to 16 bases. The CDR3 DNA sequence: TGTGCCAGCAGCTTGGGGACAGTTGCCGGTGTGCAGTTCTTC. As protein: CASSLGTVAGVQFF.

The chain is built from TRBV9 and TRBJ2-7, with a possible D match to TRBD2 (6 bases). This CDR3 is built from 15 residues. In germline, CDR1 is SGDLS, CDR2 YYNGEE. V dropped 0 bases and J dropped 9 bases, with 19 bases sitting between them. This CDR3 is CASSVDGGIPTTQYF. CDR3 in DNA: TGTGCCAGCAGCGTAGATGGGGGGATACCTACGACGCAGTACTTC.

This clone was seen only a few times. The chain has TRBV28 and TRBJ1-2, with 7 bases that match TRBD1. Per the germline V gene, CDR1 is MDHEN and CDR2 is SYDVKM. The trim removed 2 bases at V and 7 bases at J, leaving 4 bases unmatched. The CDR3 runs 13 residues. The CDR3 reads CASSLGQGGGYTF. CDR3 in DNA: TGTGCCAGCAGTTTAGGGCAGGGGGGTGGCTACACCTTC.

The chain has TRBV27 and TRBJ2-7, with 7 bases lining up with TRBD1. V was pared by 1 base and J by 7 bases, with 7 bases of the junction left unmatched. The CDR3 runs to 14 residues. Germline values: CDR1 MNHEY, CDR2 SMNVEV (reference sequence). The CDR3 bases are TGTGCCAGCAGTTTATGGGACAGAAGCTGGGAGCAGTACTTC. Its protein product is CASSLWDRSWEQYF.

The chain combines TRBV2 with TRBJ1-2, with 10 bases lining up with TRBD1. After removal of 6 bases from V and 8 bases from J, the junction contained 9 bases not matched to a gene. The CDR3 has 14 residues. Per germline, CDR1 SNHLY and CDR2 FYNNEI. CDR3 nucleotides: TGTGCCAGCAGGGGACCGACAGGGGGCGACGGCTACACCTTC. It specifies CASRGPTGGDGYTF.

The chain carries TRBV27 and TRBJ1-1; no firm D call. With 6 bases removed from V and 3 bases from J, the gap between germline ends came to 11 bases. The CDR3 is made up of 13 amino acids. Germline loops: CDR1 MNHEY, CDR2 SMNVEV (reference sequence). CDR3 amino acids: CASRRMRDTEAFF. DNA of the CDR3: TGTGCCAGCAGGCGGATGAGGGACACTGAAGCTTTCTTT.

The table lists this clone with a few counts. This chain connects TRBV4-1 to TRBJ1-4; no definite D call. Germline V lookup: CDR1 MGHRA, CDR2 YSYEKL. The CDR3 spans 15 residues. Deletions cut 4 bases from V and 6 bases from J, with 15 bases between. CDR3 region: CASSPGDLSDEKLFF. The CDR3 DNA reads TGCGCCAGCAGCCCAGGCGACCTGAGTGATGAAAAACTGTTTTTT.

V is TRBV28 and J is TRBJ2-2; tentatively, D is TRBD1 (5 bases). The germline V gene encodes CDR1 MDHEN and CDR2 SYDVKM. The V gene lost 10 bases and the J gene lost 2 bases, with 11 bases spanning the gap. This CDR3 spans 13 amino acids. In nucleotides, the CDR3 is TGTGCCATCCGGCAGGGAAACACCGGGGAGCTGTTTTTT. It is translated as CAIRQGNTGELFF.

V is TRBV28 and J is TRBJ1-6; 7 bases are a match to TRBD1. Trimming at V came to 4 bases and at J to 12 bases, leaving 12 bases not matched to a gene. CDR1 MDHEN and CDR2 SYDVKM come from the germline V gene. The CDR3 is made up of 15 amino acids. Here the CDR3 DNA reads TGTGCCAGCAGTTCACCAGACAGGGTACGTCGACCCCTCCACTTT. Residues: CASSSPDRVRRPLHF.

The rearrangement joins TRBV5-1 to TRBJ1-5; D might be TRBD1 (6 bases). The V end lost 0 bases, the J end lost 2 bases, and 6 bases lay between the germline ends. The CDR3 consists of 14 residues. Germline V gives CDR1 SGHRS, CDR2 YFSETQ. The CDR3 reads CASSLAGGNQPQHF. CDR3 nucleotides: TGCGCCAGCAGCTTGGCAGGGGGCAATCAGCCCCAGCATTTT.

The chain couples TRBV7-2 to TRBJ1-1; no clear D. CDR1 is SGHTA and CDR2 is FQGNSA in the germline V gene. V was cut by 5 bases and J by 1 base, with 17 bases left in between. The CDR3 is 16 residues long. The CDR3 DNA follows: TGTGCCAGCAGCCGACATACGACCTATAGGAACACTGAAGCTTTCTTT. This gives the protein CASSRHTTYRNTEAFF.

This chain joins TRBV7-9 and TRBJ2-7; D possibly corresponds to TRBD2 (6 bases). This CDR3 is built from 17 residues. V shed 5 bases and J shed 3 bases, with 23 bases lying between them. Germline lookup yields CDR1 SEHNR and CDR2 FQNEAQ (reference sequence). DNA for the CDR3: TGTGCCAGCAGCCAGAGTGGAGGGGTACGGGGCTTCTACGAGCAGTACTTC. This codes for CASSQSGGVRGFYEQYF.

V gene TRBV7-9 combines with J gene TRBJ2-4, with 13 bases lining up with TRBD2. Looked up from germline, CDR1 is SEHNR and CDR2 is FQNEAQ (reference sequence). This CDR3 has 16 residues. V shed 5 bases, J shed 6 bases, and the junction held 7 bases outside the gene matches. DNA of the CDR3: TGTGCCAGCAGCGGAGGACTAGCGGGAGCACTAAACATTCAGTACTTC. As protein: CASSGGLAGALNIQYF.

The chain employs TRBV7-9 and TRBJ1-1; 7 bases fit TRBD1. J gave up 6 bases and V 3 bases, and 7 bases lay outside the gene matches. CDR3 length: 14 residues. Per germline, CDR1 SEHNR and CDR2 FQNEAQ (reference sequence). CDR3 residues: CASSFGRGGPEAFF. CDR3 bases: TGTGCCAGCAGCTTCGGCCGAGGGGGCCCTGAAGCTTTCTTT.